The 28 T cell receptor beta chains presented below share a single source sample, sequenced in a study of neurological immune-mediated disorders. A single record per CDR3 protein comes from TCRdb applying MiXCR to the 5' RACE reads. The data show around 70,000 distinct CDR3 sequences, less than 5.5% seen once. Sequencing used PBMCs. These receptors came from a woman in her 30s with multiple sclerosis.

This clonotype has ten or more counts. The chain joins TRBV5-1 to TRBJ2-3, with 8 bases fitting TRBD2. This CDR3 has 15 amino acids. The trim removed 0 bases at V and 6 bases at J, leaving 6 bases unmatched. Germline CDR1 reads SGHRS; CDR2 reads YFSETQ. CDR3 DNA: TGCGCCAGCAGCTTGGCGGGGGGGGCCGTGGATACGCAGTATTTT. It codes for CASSLAGGAVDTQYF.

There are many counts of this clonotype. V is TRBV11-2 and J is TRBJ2-7; D might be TRBD2 (5 bases). Trimming removed 6 bases at V and 4 bases at J, with 19 bases between. Germline CDR1 is SGHAT and CDR2 is FQNNGV. There are 15 residues in the CDR3. The CDR3 is CASRGIGGSSYEQYF. The CDR3, as DNA: TGTGCCAGCAGGGGGATCGGAGGCTCATCGTACGAGCAGTACTTC.

A remark on this clonotype: The CDR3 carries no conserved terminal phenylalanine or tryptophan, so it likely arises from a read error. The genes are TRBV12-3 or TRBV12-4 and TRBJ2-7, with D perhaps matching TRBD1 (6 bases). The CDR3 sequence is 12 residues long. Between the trimmed V and J ends, which lost 6 bases and 5 bases, there was a span of 11 bases. This chain's CDR3 is CASSPDRDEQYN. The CDR3 DNA follows: TGTGCCAGCAGCCCGGACAGAGACGAGCAGTACAAC.

This clonotype was picked up many times. The chain combines TRBV12-3 or TRBV12-4 with TRBJ1-1, with a weak D call TRBD1 (5 bases). This CDR3 has 14 residues. V shed 3 bases and J shed 6 bases, with 14 bases lying between them. CDR3 amino acids: CASSFQGSIAEAFF. In DNA, the CDR3 is TGTGCCAGCAGTTTTCAGGGTTCCATCGCTGAAGCTTTCTTT.

In this sample, this clonotype turned up many times. An end of the junction does not agree with germline; a read error may underlie this. The chain carries TRBV20-1 and TRBJ1-5, with 9 bases aligning to TRBD1. Germline V lookup: CDR1 DFQATT, CDR2 SNEGSKA (reference sequence). The CDR3 spans 13 residues. CDR3: CSAKTGGSQPQNF. CDR3 nucleotide sequence: TGCAGTGCGAAGACAGGGGGATCTCAGCCCCAGAATTTT.

This clonotype was observed many times. This chain connects TRBV5-1 to TRBJ2-7; TRBD1 might be the D (5 bases). The CDR3 is 15 amino acids. The V gene lost 4 bases and the J gene lost 2 bases, with 16 bases spanning the gap. Per the germline V gene, CDR1 is SGHRS and CDR2 is YFSETQ. CDR3 bases: TGCGCCAGCAGCAGGATGGACGGACAACCCTACGAGCAGTACTTC. Translation: CASSRMDGQPYEQYF.

The rearrangement uses TRBV20-1 and TRBJ2-2; D perhaps matches TRBD2 (5 bases). Trimming cost V 0 bases and J 7 bases, with 12 bases left between them. Germline CDR1 DFQATT, CDR2 SNEGSKA (reference sequence). This CDR3 is built from 14 residues. As DNA, the CDR3 is TGCAGTGCTAGAGATGGAGGATCGGTCGGGGAGCTGTTTTTT. This sequence encodes CSARDGGSVGELFF.

This clonotype was recorded at least ten times. The rearrangement joins TRBV5-1 to TRBJ2-7, with TRBD1 as a possible D gene (5 bases). V was trimmed by 1 base and J by 2 bases, leaving 16 bases between them. From germline, CDR1 is SGHRS and CDR2 YFSETQ. The CDR3 sequence is 16 residues long. The CDR3 loop reads CASSLSAGGATYEQYF. The CDR3 DNA reads TGCGCCAGCAGCTTGTCGGCTGGTGGGGCTACCTACGAGCAGTACTTC.

This clonotype was counted ten times or more. The genes are TRBV12-3 or TRBV12-4 and TRBJ1-5; unclear D gene. The CDR3 loop spans 11 amino acids. Trimming pared 6 bases from V and 10 bases from J, leaving 10 bases between. The CDR3 loop is CASSQGLPQHF. For the CDR3, the DNA is TGTGCCAGCAGCCAAGGGCTTCCCCAGCATTTT.

The table lists this clonotype with many counts. The chain has TRBV20-1 and TRBJ2-3; D possibly corresponds to TRBD1 (6 bases). Deletions cut 5 bases from V and 1 base from J, with 16 bases between. CDR1 DFQATT and CDR2 SNEGSKA come from the germline V gene (reference sequence). The CDR3 has 15 residues. CDR3 protein: CSALPPWTGTDTQYF. The CDR3 DNA sequence: TGCAGTGCTCTTCCCCCTTGGACAGGCACAGATACGCAGTATTTT.

This clonotype was detected ten times or more. This chain joins TRBV5-1 and TRBJ2-1; D gene unclear. CDR1 is SGHRS and CDR2 is YFSETQ in the germline V gene. Trimming stripped 6 bases from V and 2 bases from J, with 18 bases between. This CDR3 is built from 16 residues. The CDR3 region has the DNA TGCGCCAGCACCCCTTACCCCACGGCAGCCTACAATGAGCAGTTCTTC. Translation: CASTPYPTAAYNEQFF.

This clonotype was observed many times. A read error is possible here, since a much larger clone lies one base away. The V gene is TRBV20-1, the J gene TRBJ2-7; D assignment may be TRBD1 or TRBD2 (5 bases each). With 3 bases removed from V and 9 bases from J, the gap between germline ends came to 21 bases. Germline V CDR1 and CDR2: DFQATT, SNEGSKA (reference sequence). The CDR3 contains 14 residues. The CDR3 is CSARRARGAVGQYF. In DNA, the CDR3 is TGCAGTGCTAGGAGGGCTAGAGGGGCGGTCGGGCAGTACTTC.

This clonotype has at least ten counts. V is TRBV28 and J is TRBJ2-1; 7 positions match TRBD2. This CDR3 spans 15 amino acids. The germline V gene has CDR1 MDHEN and CDR2 SYDVKM. V lost 8 bases to trimming and J lost 0 bases; unmatched junction nucleotides: 7. The CDR3 is CASSRGGSSYNEQFF. DNA for the CDR3: TGTGCCAGCTCCCGCGGGGGTAGCTCCTACAATGAGCAGTTCTTC.

This clonotype appeared many times. The chain joins TRBV2 to TRBJ2-3, with 11 bases identical to TRBD2. The J segment lost 10 bases and the V segment lost 8 bases, leaving 2 bases of the junction unmatched. Germline CDR1 is SNHLY and CDR2 is FYNNEI. CDR3 length: 11 residues. In DNA form, the CDR3 reads TGTGCCAGCCTAGCGGGGGGAGCGCAGTATTTT. Translation gives CASLAGGAQYF.

This clonotype was counted at least ten times. The V call is TRBV20-1, the J call TRBJ1-2; tentative D call: TRBD1 (5 bases). CDR3 length: 12 amino acids. Germline loops: CDR1 DFQATT, CDR2 SNEGSKA (reference sequence). Trimming removed 3 bases from V and 6 bases from J, with 11 bases in between. This CDR3 is CSASPRADGYTF. The CDR3 nucleotides read TGCAGTGCTAGTCCCAGGGCCGATGGCTACACCTTC.

Many counts were recorded for this clonotype. V and J are TRBV5-5 and TRBJ1-5; maybe TRBD1 (5 bases). The CDR3 is 17 amino acids. The germline V gene encodes CDR1 SGHKS and CDR2 YYEKEE (reference sequence). V was clipped by 4 bases and J by 6 bases, with 23 bases between them. The DNA of the CDR3 is TGTGCCAGCAGCCCAAAGTGGGAGAGGACAACGGGTCAGCCCCAGCATTTT. Translating it yields CASSPKWERTTGQPQHF.

This clonotype was found many times. The rearrangement uses TRBV5-1 and TRBJ1-5; 8 bases are a match to TRBD1. V shed 0 bases, J shed 4 bases, and the junction held 3 bases outside the gene matches. The V gene's germline CDR1 is SGHRS and CDR2 YFSETQ. The CDR3 runs to 15 residues. The CDR3 coding sequence is TGCGCCAGCAGCTTGGGGACAGGGATAAATCAGCCCCAGCATTTT. It encodes CASSLGTGINQPQHF.

This clonotype has at least ten counts. V usage is TRBV5-1 and J usage is TRBJ1-2; TRBD1 matches 8 bases. The junction had 18 bases not matched to a gene; V was cut back by 4 bases and J by 4 bases. The CDR3 is made up of 18 amino acids. CDR1 and CDR2 (germline): SGHRS, YFSETQ. The CDR3 DNA is TGCGCCAGCAGCGATTTGGGCTACGGACAGGGCCGGAGCTATGGCTACACCTTC. As protein: CASSDLGYGQGRSYGYTF.

This clonotype was seen ten or more times. The genes are TRBV9 and TRBJ2-3, with D possibly TRBD2 on 5 matching bases. The CDR3 has 14 amino acids. V lost 2 bases and J 5 bases, leaving 12 bases between the germline ends. The germline CDR1 and CDR2 sequences are SGDLS and YYNGEE. CDR3 amino acids: CASSVSGKLDTQYF. The CDR3 bases are TGTGCCAGCAGCGTTTCGGGAAAGCTAGATACGCAGTATTTT.

This clonotype was seen at least ten times. This chain uses TRBV9 with TRBJ1-1; D remains unclear. The CDR3 length is 15 residues. The V gene lost 4 bases and the J gene lost 1 base, with 14 bases spanning the gap. Germline values: CDR1 SGDLS, CDR2 YYNGEE. The CDR3 DNA follows: TGTGCCAGCAGCCGTAGTCCAGGCAGGAACACTGAAGCTTTCTTT. Amino acids: CASSRSPGRNTEAFF.

This clonotype showed up just a few times. A read error is possible here, since a much larger clone lies one base away. The J gene is TRBJ1-2, the V gene TRBV5-5; no clear D gene. The CDR3 spans 14 residues. CDR1 and CDR2 (germline): SGHKS, YYEKEE (reference sequence). The V and J ends lost 4 bases and 2 bases respectively, with 12 bases between them. The CDR3 sequence is CASSQEERNYGYTF. The CDR3 bases are TGTGCCAGCAGCCAAGAGGAAAGAAACTATGGCTACACCTTC.

This clonotype has just a few counts. The V gene is TRBV5-6, the J gene TRBJ2-7; 8 bases are a match to TRBD1. The CDR3 spans 16 residues. Germline CDR1 is SGHDT and CDR2 is YYEEEE. After removal of 5 bases from V and 6 bases from J, the junction contained 16 bases not matched to a gene. The CDR3 nucleotides read TGTGCCAGCAGACAGACCACAGGGGGTAGTAGGCGCGAGCAGTACTTC. Encoded protein: CASRQTTGGSRREQYF.

This clonotype came up many times. The CDR3 DNA sequence: TGCAGTGCGTCCAGAGAAATCTACGAGCAGTACTTC. It encodes CSASREIYEQYF. The chain links TRBV20-1 to TRBJ2-7; no definite D call. Germline V CDR1 and CDR2: DFQATT, SNEGSKA (reference sequence). V was shortened by 6 bases and J by 3 bases, with 12 bases between the two germline ends. This CDR3 spans 12 amino acids.

This clonotype was recorded many times. V and J are TRBV20-1 and TRBJ1-4, with D unclear. V was shortened by 6 bases and J by 6 bases, with 14 bases between the two germline ends. This CDR3 comprises 13 residues. CDR1 is DFQATT, CDR2 SNEGSKA, per germline (reference sequence). Here the CDR3 reads CSAAGAIDEKLFF. The CDR3 DNA is TGCAGTGCCGCAGGTGCCATCGATGAAAAACTGTTTTTT.

This clonotype was detected ten times or more. The chain is built from TRBV4-1 and TRBJ1-6; D is possibly TRBD1 (5 bases). This CDR3 contains 16 residues. Germline V lookup: CDR1 MGHRA, CDR2 YSYEKL. V lost 0 bases and J 6 bases, leaving 12 bases between the germline ends. The CDR3: CASSQDGGAGNSPLHF. The CDR3, as DNA: TGCGCCAGCAGCCAAGATGGAGGGGCGGGTAATTCACCCCTCCACTTT.

This clonotype was seen a few times. Possible read error: a much larger clone is one base away. A read error is likely, as this CDR3 ends without the conserved phenylalanine or tryptophan. J is TRBJ2-7 and V is TRBV20-1; D ambiguous. This CDR3 spans 13 amino acids. The germline gives CDR1 DFQATT, CDR2 SNEGSKA (reference sequence). The germline V and J ends were trimmed by 6 bases and 3 bases, with 15 bases remaining between them. The CDR3 loop is CSAARTGSYEQYY. Written as DNA, the CDR3 is TGCAGTGCCGCGAGGACGGGCAGCTACGAGCAGTACTAC.

This clonotype was recorded at least ten times. This chain joins TRBV7-2 and TRBJ2-7; tentatively, D is TRBD2 (6 bases). Trimming took 1 base from V and 0 from J, leaving 13 bases between them. CDR1 SGHTA and CDR2 FQGNSA come from the germline V gene. The CDR3 is 16 residues long. The CDR3 is CASSLVTTGSSYEQYF. The CDR3 DNA reads as TGTGCCAGCAGCTTAGTTACCACCGGGAGCTCCTACGAGCAGTACTTC.

This clonotype was detected only a few times. The CDR3: CASSLTETGGYNEQFF. CDR3 DNA sequence: TGTGCCAGCAGCTTAACCGAGACAGGGGGGTACAATGAGCAGTTCTTC. The rearrangement uses TRBV5-5 and TRBJ2-1; 9 nucleotides agree with TRBD1. V was pared by 2 bases and J by 4 bases, with 7 bases of the junction left unmatched. The CDR3 is made up of 16 amino acids. The germline CDR1 and CDR2 sequences are SGHKS and YYEKEE (reference sequence). Supplemented by reference TRBV5-5 and TRBJ2-1, the full variable domain reads DAGVTQSPTHLIKTRGQQVTLRCSPISGHKSVSWYQQVLGQGPQFIFQYYEKEERGRGNFPDRFSARQFPNYSSELNVNALLLGDSALYLCASSLTETGGYNEQFFGPGTRLTVL.